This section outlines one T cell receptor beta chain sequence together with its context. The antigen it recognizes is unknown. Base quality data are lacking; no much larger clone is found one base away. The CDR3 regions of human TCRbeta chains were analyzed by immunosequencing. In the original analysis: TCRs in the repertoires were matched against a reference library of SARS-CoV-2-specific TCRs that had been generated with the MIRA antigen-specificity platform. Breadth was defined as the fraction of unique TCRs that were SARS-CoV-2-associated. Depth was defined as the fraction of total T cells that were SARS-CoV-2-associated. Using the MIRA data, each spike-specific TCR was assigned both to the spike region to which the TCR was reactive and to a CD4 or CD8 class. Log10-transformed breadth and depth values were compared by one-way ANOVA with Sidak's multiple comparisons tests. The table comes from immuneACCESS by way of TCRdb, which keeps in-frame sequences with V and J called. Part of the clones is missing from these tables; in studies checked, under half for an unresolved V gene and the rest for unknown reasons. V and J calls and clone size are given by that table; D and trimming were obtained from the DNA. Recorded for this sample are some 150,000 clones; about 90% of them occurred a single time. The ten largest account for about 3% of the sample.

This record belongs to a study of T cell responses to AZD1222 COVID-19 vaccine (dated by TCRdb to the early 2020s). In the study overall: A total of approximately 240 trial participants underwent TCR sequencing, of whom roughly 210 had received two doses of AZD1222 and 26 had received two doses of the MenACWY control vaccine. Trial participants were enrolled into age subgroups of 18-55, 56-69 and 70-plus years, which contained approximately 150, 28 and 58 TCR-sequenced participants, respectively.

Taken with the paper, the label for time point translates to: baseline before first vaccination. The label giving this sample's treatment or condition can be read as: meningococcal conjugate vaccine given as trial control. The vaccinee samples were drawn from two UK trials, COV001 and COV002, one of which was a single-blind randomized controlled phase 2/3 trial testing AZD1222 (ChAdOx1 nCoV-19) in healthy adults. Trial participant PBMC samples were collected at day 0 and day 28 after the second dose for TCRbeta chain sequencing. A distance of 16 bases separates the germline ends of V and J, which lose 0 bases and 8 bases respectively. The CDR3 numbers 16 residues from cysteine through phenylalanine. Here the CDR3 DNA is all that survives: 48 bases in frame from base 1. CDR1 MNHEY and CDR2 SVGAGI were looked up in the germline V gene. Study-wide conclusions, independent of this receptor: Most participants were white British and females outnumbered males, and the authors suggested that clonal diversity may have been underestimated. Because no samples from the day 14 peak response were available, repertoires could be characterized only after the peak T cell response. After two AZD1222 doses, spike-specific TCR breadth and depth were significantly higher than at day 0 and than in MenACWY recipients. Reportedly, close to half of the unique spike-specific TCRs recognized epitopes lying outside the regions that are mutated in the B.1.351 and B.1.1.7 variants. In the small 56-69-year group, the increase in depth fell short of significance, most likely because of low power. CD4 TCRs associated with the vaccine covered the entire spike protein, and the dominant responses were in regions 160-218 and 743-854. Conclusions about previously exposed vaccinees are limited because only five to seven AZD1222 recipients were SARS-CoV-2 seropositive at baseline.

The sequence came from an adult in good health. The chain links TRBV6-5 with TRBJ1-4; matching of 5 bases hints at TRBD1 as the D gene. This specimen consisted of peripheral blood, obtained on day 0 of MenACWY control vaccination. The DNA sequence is TGTGCCAGCAGTTACTCCCGGGACTCTCAAAGGGAAAAACTGTTTTTT. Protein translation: CASSYSRDSQREKLFF.